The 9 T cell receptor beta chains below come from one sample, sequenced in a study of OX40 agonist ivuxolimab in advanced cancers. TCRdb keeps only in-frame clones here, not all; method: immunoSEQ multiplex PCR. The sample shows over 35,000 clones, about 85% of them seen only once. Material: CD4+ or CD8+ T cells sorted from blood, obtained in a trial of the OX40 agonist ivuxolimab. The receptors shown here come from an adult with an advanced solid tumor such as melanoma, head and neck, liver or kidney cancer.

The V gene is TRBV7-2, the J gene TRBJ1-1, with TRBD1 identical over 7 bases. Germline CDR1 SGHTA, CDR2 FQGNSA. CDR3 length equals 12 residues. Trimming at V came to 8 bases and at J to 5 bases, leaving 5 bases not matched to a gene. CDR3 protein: CASERGLTEAFF. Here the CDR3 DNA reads TGTGCCAGCGAGAGGGGGCTGACTGAAGCTTTCTTT.

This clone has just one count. The CDR3 sequence is CASSPLEPRPGSGELFF. The CDR3 coding sequence is TGTGCCAGCAGCCCTCTGGAACCGAGGCCCGGCTCCGGGGAGCTGTTTTTT. The rearrangement uses TRBV7-9 and TRBJ2-2; the D is unclear. The V gene lost 5 bases and the J gene lost 6 bases, with 22 bases spanning the gap. The germline V gene has CDR1 SEHNR and CDR2 FQNEAQ (reference sequence). The CDR3 consists of 17 residues.

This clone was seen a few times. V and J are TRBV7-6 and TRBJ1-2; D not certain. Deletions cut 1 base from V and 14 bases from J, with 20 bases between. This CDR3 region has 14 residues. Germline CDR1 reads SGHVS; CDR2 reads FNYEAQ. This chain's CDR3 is CASSLDELVGAQTF. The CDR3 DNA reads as TGTGCCAGCAGCTTAGACGAATTGGTCGGAGCGCAAACCTTC.

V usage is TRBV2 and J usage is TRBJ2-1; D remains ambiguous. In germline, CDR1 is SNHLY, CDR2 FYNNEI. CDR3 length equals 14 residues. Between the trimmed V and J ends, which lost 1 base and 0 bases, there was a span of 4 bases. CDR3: CASSEDNSYNEQFF. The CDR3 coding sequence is TGTGCCAGCAGTGAAGACAACTCCTACAATGAGCAGTTCTTC. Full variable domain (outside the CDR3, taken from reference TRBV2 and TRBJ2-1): EPEVTQTPSHQVTQMGQEVILRCVPISNHLYFYWYRQILGQKVEFLVSFYNNEISEKSEIFDDQFSVERPDGSNFTLKIRSTKLEDSAMYFCASSEDNSYNEQFFGPGTRLTVL.

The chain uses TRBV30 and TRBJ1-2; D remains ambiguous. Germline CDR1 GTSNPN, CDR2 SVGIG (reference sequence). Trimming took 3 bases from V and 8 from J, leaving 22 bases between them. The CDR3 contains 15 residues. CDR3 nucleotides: TGTGCCTGGAGCGACGCGGAGGACGTATTGTACGGCTACACCTTC. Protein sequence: CAWSDAEDVLYGYTF. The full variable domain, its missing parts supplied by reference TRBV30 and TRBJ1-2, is SQTIHQWPATLVQPVGSPLSLECTVEGTSNPNLYWYRQAAGRGLQLLFYSVGIGQISSEVPQNLSASRPQDRQFILSSKKLLLSDSGFYLCAWSDAEDVLYGYTFGSGTRLTVV.

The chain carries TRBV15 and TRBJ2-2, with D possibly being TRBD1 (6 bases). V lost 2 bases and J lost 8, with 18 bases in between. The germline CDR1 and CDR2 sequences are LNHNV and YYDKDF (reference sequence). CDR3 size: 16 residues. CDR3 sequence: CATSRTRGTSSGELFF. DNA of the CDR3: TGTGCCACCAGCAGAACCCGAGGGACATCGTCGGGGGAGCTGTTTTTT.

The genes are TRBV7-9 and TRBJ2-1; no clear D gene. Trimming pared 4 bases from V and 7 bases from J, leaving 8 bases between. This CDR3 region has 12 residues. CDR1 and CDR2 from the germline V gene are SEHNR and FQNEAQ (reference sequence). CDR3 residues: CASSSLGNEQFF. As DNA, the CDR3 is TGTGCCAGCAGCTCTCTTGGGAATGAGCAGTTCTTC. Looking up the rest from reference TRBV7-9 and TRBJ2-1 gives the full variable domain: DTGVSQNPRHKITKRGQNVTFRCDPISEHNRLYWYRQTLGQGPEFLTYFQNEAQLEKSRLLSDRFSAERPKGSFSTLEIQRTEQGDSAMYLCASSSLGNEQFFGPGTRLTVL.

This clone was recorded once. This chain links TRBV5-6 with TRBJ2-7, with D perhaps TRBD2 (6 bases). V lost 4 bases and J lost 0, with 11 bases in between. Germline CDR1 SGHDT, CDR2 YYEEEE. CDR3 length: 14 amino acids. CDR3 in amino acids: CASSPAGSSYEQYF. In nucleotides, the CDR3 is TGTGCCAGCAGCCCGGCGGGAAGCTCCTACGAGCAGTACTTC.

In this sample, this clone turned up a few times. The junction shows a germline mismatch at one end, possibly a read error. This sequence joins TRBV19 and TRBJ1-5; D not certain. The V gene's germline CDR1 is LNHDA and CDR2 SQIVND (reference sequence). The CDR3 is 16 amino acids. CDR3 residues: CASNSPRTGSHQPQHF. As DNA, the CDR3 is TGTGCCAGTAACTCCCCGAGGACGGGTAGCCATCAGCCCCAGCATTTT.